This T cell receptor beta chain derives from a study of T cells in localized non-small cell lung cancer (dated by TCRdb to 2019 to 2021). About the full investigation: The study analyzed T cell repertoires of around 250 early-stage NSCLC patients, comparing tumors and uninvolved tumor-adjacent lungs. All 240 or so NSCLC patients in the cohort were treatment-naive and had localized lung tumors that were resected. The mean age of the NSCLC patients was 60 to 85 years, with 130 or so men and about a hundred women.

At diagnosis, tumor, uninvolved tumor-adjacent lung and peripheral blood were collected and then preserved as a mix of FFPE and fresh-frozen material. For TCR repertoire profiling, the blood samples were analyzed as peripheral blood mononuclear cells. The immunoSEQ Assay was used to sequence TCR beta CDR3 regions from DNA. As for how the authors treated the data: T cell density was computed as TCR beta template counts normalized to usable DNA estimated by amplifying housekeeping genes. Using the preseqR package, richness was estimated by extrapolating to 120,000 templates for tissue samples and 400,000 templates for PBMC samples. Clonality was calculated as one minus Pielou's evenness. Tissue-enriched TCRs were identified through differential abundance testing performed on productive amino-acid clonotypes, with a minimum total count of 5 and an alpha of 0.1. The Jaccard Index and the Morisita Overlap Index were used to measure how much the repertoires overlapped between compartments. GLIPH grouped TCR beta CDR3s together with public tetramer-defined viral CDR3s, and a viral motif had to include at least three viral sequences and also show V-gene enrichment. TCRdb holds this immuneACCESS table with in-frame rearrangements only. Some clones are missing; in checked studies, unresolved V genes explain under half, and the rest has no known cause. The V and J calls and the clone size are those of that table, but D and trimming were determined from the DNA. The sample has about 53,000 clones on record, roughly 88% of them singletons. The top ten clones comprise approximately 17% of the sample.

Beyond this particular receptor, the publication reports: The highest T cell clonality was observed in uninvolved tumor-adjacent lung, where clonality exceeded that of tumor, suggesting that antigenic responses were more focused in uninvolved tumor-adjacent lung. Because of the exploratory design, TCR variables were selected using unadjusted p-values without false-discovery rate correction. Multi-region tumor sequencing was not performed, so intratumor heterogeneity could not be excluded. Higher T cell density in blood was associated with longer overall survival, whereas higher clonality in adjacent lung was associated with shorter survival. A median of roughly 60 of the top 100 tumor clones were detected in paired uninvolved adjacent lung, and some 28 of these tumor clones were also found among the top 100 clones of the paired uninvolved adjacent lung.

The CDR3 goes from the cysteine to the phenylalanine over 16 residues. The DNA shown is the 48-base CDR3, in frame from base 1. V and J lose 4 bases and 4 bases, and a span of 21 bases separates them. Sequences SGHRS (CDR1) and YFSETQ (CDR2) are obtained from the germline V gene. Regarding this clone: Its binding antigen is unknown. One base away there is no much larger clone; base qualities are not given.

The sample consisted of peripheral blood mononuclear cells, taken before any cancer treatment. This chain is built from TRBV5-1 and TRBJ2-7; the D gene assignment is perhaps TRBD1 or TRBD2, with each matching 6 bases. The source of this sequence is a man aged 35 to 69 with stage III lung adenocarcinoma. The DNA is TGCGCCAGCAGCCGGGGGCCCGGGACGAAATCATACGAGCAGTACTTC. The encoded protein is CASSRGPGTKSYEQYF. Where the CDR3 stops, the reference TRBV5-1 and TRBJ2-7 genes take over; the full variable domain is KAGVTQTPRYLIKTRGQQVTLSCSPISGHRSVSWYQQTPGQGLQFLFEYFSETQRNKGNFPGRFSGRQFSNSRSEMNVSTLELGDSALYLCASSRGPGTKSYEQYFGPGTRLTVT.